One and the same sample provided the 26 T cell receptor beta chains below, sequenced in a study of T cell changes during pregnancy in multiple sclerosis. Assay: immunoSEQ multiplex PCR; the TCRdb copy retains only in-frame clones and omits some. This table holds some 44,000 clones, 92% found once. The sequencing used CD4+ T cells from peripheral blood mononuclear cells, collected in the third trimester of pregnancy. The receptors were gathered from a female donor with multiple sclerosis, enrolled in a pregnancy study.

The V call is TRBV5-1, the J call TRBJ2-7; D not certain. Germline assignment: CDR1 SGHRS and CDR2 YFSETQ. V was cut by 0 bases and J by 3 bases, with 4 bases left in between. The length of the CDR3 is 12 residues. CDR3 sequence reads: CASSLDYYEQYF. The CDR3 region has the DNA TGCGCCAGCAGCTTGGATTACTACGAGCAGTACTTC. Full variable domain (rest looked up from reference TRBV5-1 and TRBJ2-7): KAGVTQTPRYLIKTRGQQVTLSCSPISGHRSVSWYQQTPGQGLQFLFEYFSETQRNKGNFPGRFSGRQFSNSRSEMNVSTLELGDSALYLCASSLDYYEQYFGPGTRLTVT.

The rearrangement uses TRBV14 and TRBJ2-1, with 10 bases that match TRBD2. This CDR3 region has 22 residues. In germline, CDR1 is SGHDN, CDR2 FVKESK. Trimming cost V 0 bases and J 0 bases; bases outside gene matches: 17. The CDR3 loop reads CASSQDLRGTSAGASSYNEQFF. The CDR3 DNA reads as TGTGCCAGCAGCCAAGATCTCCGTGGGACTAGCGCGGGAGCTTCCTCCTACAATGAGCAGTTCTTC.

The chain has TRBV25-1 and TRBJ1-4; no reliable D call. Trimming stripped 0 bases from V and 6 bases from J, with 11 bases between. The germline CDR1 and CDR2 sequences are MGHDK and SYGVNS. This CDR3 comprises 15 residues. The CDR3 reads CASSEYAGTDEKLFF. Written as DNA, the CDR3 is TGTGCCAGCAGTGAATATGCGGGCACCGATGAAAAACTGTTTTTT.

The chain has TRBV7-2 and TRBJ1-1, with TRBD1 identical over 8 bases. Trimming cost V 4 bases and J 5 bases; bases outside gene matches: 6. CDR1 is SGHTA, CDR2 FQGNSA, per germline. CDR3 size: 14 residues. The CDR3 loop reads CASSSKQGGTEAFF. CDR3 nucleotides: TGTGCCAGCAGCTCCAAACAGGGGGGAACTGAAGCTTTCTTT.

CDR3 in amino acids: CSVTWLTGWNEQFF. DNA for the CDR3: TGCAGCGTCACCTGGCTGACAGGATGGAATGAGCAGTTCTTC. The chain joins TRBV29-1 to TRBJ2-1, with D perhaps matching TRBD1 (6 bases). CDR1 and CDR2 from the germline V gene are SQVTM and ANQGSEA. Trimming stripped 6 bases from V and 7 bases from J, with 19 bases between. The CDR3 runs to 14 residues.

In this sample, this clone turned up once. V gene TRBV30 combines with J gene TRBJ2-3; TRBD1 is a possible D gene (6 bases). Trimming pared 0 bases from V and 8 bases from J, leaving 9 bases between. CDR3 length: 12 amino acids. The germline V gene encodes CDR1 GTSNPN and CDR2 SVGIG (reference sequence). The chain's CDR3 is CAWSVGGGTQYF. In DNA form, the CDR3 reads TGTGCCTGGAGTGTAGGGGGTGGTACGCAGTATTTT. The full variable domain, in which reference TRBV30 and TRBJ2-3 provide the parts outside the CDR3, is SQTIHQWPATLVQPVGSPLSLECTVEGTSNPNLYWYRQAAGRGLQLLFYSVGIGQISSEVPQNLSASRPQDRQFILSSKKLLLSDSGFYLCAWSVGGGTQYFGPGTRLTVL.

The chain carries TRBV18 and TRBJ2-1; a possible D gene is TRBD2 (6 bases). Germline V CDR1 and CDR2: KGHSH, LQKENI. Trimming took off 8 bases at V and 0 bases at J, with 14 bases between the two ends. The CDR3 contains 15 residues. CDR3 sequence: CASLPRESSYNEQFF. In nucleotides, the CDR3 is TGTGCCAGCCTACCGCGGGAAAGCTCCTACAATGAGCAGTTCTTC.

The chain has TRBV7-9 and TRBJ2-3; TRBD1 agrees at 7 bases. Germline CDR1 and CDR2: SEHNR and FQNEAQ (reference sequence). The CDR3 consists of 13 residues. The trim removed 3 bases at V and 4 bases at J, leaving 1 base unmatched. The CDR3: CASSLDRPDTQYF. The CDR3 DNA is TGTGCCAGCAGCTTGGACAGGCCAGATACGCAGTATTTT. The full variable domain, completed using reference TRBV7-9 and TRBJ2-3, is DTGVSQNPRHKITKRGQNVTFRCDPISEHNRLYWYRQTLGQGPEFLTYFQNEAQLEKSRLLSDRFSAERPKGSFSTLEIQRTEQGDSAMYLCASSLDRPDTQYFGPGTRLTVL.

J is TRBJ1-1 and V is TRBV5-1; 8 positions match TRBD1. The ends lost 4 bases at V and 4 bases at J; junction bases unmatched: 6. Germline CDR1 reads SGHRS; CDR2 reads YFSETQ. This CDR3 spans 14 amino acids. The CDR3 DNA reads as TGCGCCAGCAGCCCAATTACAGGGGGCACTGAAGCTTTCTTT. Translating gives CASSPITGGTEAFF.

V is TRBV10-2 and J is TRBJ2-2, with 11 positions matching TRBD2. Germline-derived CDR1 and CDR2 are WSHSY and SAAADI. The CDR3 has 16 residues. The V gene end was trimmed by 6 bases and the J gene end by 1 base; junction bases not matched to a gene: 4. The CDR3, as DNA: TGCGCCAGCAGACCCGGACTAGCGGGGAACACCGGGGAGCTGTTTTTT. Its protein product is CASRPGLAGNTGELFF.

J is TRBJ2-7 and V is TRBV18, with TRBD1 identical over 7 bases. The trim removed 2 bases at V and 13 bases at J, leaving 8 bases unmatched. The CDR3 length is 12 residues. Looked up from germline, CDR1 is KGHSH and CDR2 is LQKENI. The CDR3 protein is CASSPEERGHYF. The CDR3, as DNA: TGTGCCAGCTCACCAGAGGAGAGGGGGCATTACTTC.

The J gene is TRBJ2-1, the V gene TRBV5-4; TRBD1 is a possible D gene (5 bases). Trimming took off 5 bases at V and 4 bases at J, with 7 bases between the two ends. Germline CDR1 and CDR2: SGHNT and YYREEE (reference sequence). This CDR3 is 12 amino acids long. The CDR3 protein is CASRGHYNEQFF. The CDR3 DNA sequence: TGTGCCAGCAGGGGGCATTACAATGAGCAGTTCTTC.

V gene TRBV5-1 combines with J gene TRBJ2-1; D gene uncertain. The CDR3 spans 12 residues. Per the germline V gene, CDR1 is SGHRS and CDR2 is YFSETQ. V dropped 2 bases and J dropped 13 bases, with 13 bases sitting between them. The CDR3 bases are TGCGCCAGCAGCTTAGGCGGCGTGGATCAGTTCTTC. It encodes CASSLGGVDQFF. Full variable domain (outside the CDR3, taken from reference TRBV5-1 and TRBJ2-1): KAGVTQTPRYLIKTRGQQVTLSCSPISGHRSVSWYQQTPGQGLQFLFEYFSETQRNKGNFPGRFSGRQFSNSRSEMNVSTLELGDSALYLCASSLGGVDQFFGPGTRLTVL.

Concerning this clone itself: A junction end diverges from the germline sequence, so it may reflect a read error. V and J are TRBV4-2 and TRBJ2-1; D not resolved. Looked up from germline, CDR1 is LGHNA and CDR2 is YNFKEQ. The CDR3 spans 13 residues. DNA of the CDR3: TGTGCCAGCAGCCCAGGCTCCTTCAATGAGCAGTTCTTC. This codes for CASSPGSFNEQFF.

In DNA form, the CDR3 reads TGTGCCAGCAGTCCCCAGGATTTCTATGGCTACACCTTC. Protein product: CASSPQDFYGYTF. The chain links TRBV2 to TRBJ1-2; D is ambiguous. V was pared by 5 bases and J by 4 bases, with 11 bases between. The CDR3 is 13 residues long. Germline loops: CDR1 SNHLY, CDR2 FYNNEI.

The rearrangement uses TRBV15 and TRBJ1-2, with a possible D match to TRBD1 (6 bases). The ends were cut back, 1 base at V and 3 bases at J, with 12 bases in the middle. The CDR3 extends over 15 amino acids. CDR1 is LNHNV and CDR2 is YYDKDF in the germline V gene (reference sequence). Written as DNA, the CDR3 is TGTGCCACCAGCAGAGCGTCAGGGGTAGACTATGGCTACACCTTC. Protein product: CATSRASGVDYGYTF. Looking up the rest from reference TRBV15 and TRBJ1-2 gives the full variable domain: DAMVIQNPRYQVTQFGKPVTLSCSQTLNHNVMYWYQQKSSQAPKLLFHYYDKDFNNEADTPDNFQSRRPNTSFCFLDIRSPGLGDTAMYLCATSRASGVDYGYTFGSGTRLTVV.

The chain carries TRBV5-5 and TRBJ2-1, with 10 bases matching TRBD2. With V trimmed by 5 bases and J by 0 bases, 2 bases remained unmatched. CDR1 SGHKS and CDR2 YYEKEE come from the germline V gene (reference sequence). CDR3 size: 15 residues. CDR3 coding DNA: TGTGCCAGCAGGACTAGCGGGCTCTCCTACAATGAGCAGTTCTTC. It specifies CASRTSGLSYNEQFF. Looking up the rest from reference TRBV5-5 and TRBJ2-1 gives the full variable domain: DAGVTQSPTHLIKTRGQQVTLRCSPISGHKSVSWYQQVLGQGPQFIFQYYEKEERGRGNFPDRFSARQFPNYSSELNVNALLLGDSALYLCASRTSGLSYNEQFFGPGTRLTVL.

The rearrangement links TRBV7-9 to TRBJ2-7; D might be TRBD2 (5 bases). The germline V gene encodes CDR1 SEHNR and CDR2 FQNEAQ (reference sequence). This CDR3 region has 14 residues. The V and J ends lost 3 bases and 4 bases respectively, with 13 bases between them. The CDR3: CASSFSTTNYEQYF. The CDR3 DNA follows: TGTGCCAGCAGCTTTTCGACTACAAATTACGAGCAGTACTTC.

The chain joins TRBV1 to TRBJ1-6. TRBV1 is given as a pseudogene. The CDR3 is 13 amino acids. The CDR3: CTSSHESHSPLHF. The CDR3, as DNA: TGCACCAGCAGCCATGAAAGCCATTCACCCCTCCACTTT.

The rearrangement links TRBV6-1 to TRBJ1-2, with 9 bases aligning to TRBD1. The length of the CDR3 is 15 residues. The germline V gene has CDR1 MNHNS and CDR2 SASEGT. Unmatched junction bases numbered 7, after V lost 8 bases and J lost 0 bases. The CDR3 region has the DNA TGTGCCAGCGCGGACAGGGGAGAAGCTAACTATGGCTACACCTTC. Translating it yields CASADRGEANYGYTF.

The chain uses TRBV4-3 and TRBJ2-7; D gene unclear. From germline, CDR1 is LGHNA and CDR2 YSLEER. Trimming shortened V by 0 bases and J by 0 bases, and 9 bases separated the two germline ends. The length of the CDR3 is 15 residues. The CDR3 is CASSQELATSYEQYF. DNA for the CDR3: TGCGCCAGCAGCCAAGAGCTCGCTACCTCCTACGAGCAGTACTTC.

V and J are TRBV9 and TRBJ2-1; 11 bases agree with TRBD2. Trimming at V came to 0 bases and at J to 2 bases, leaving 4 bases not matched to a gene. CDR1 is SGDLS and CDR2 is YYNGEE in the germline V gene. CDR3 size: 17 residues. Here the CDR3 reads CASSVVTSGSTYNEQFF. CDR3 bases: TGTGCCAGCAGCGTAGTAACTAGCGGGAGCACCTACAATGAGCAGTTCTTC. The full variable domain, its missing parts supplied by reference TRBV9 and TRBJ2-1, is DSGVTQTPKHLITATGQRVTLRCSPRSGDLSVYWYQQSLDQGLQFLIQYYNGEERAKGNILERFSAQQFPDLHSELNLSSLELGDSALYFCASSVVTSGSTYNEQFFGPGTRLTVL.

The chain carries TRBV13 and TRBJ2-7; TRBD1 might be the D (5 bases). V lost 0 bases and J 3 bases, leaving 9 bases between the germline ends. Germline loops: CDR1 PRHDT, CDR2 FYEKMQ (reference sequence). The CDR3 length is 14 residues. The CDR3 nucleotides are TGTGCCAGCAGCTTAGGCAGGGTCAACTACGAGCAGTACTTC. This translates into CASSLGRVNYEQYF.

This clone appeared a few times. The chain has TRBV7-9 and TRBJ2-1, with 10 nucleotides matching TRBD1. The CDR3 is 16 residues long. Germline CDR1 reads SEHNR; CDR2 reads FQNEAQ (reference sequence). After removal of 6 bases from V and 4 bases from J, the junction contained 9 bases not matched to a gene. CDR3 DNA sequence: TGTGCCAGCAGTCTAGACAGGGGGCAACGTTACAATGAGCAGTTCTTC. Its protein product is CASSLDRGQRYNEQFF.

The genes are TRBV14 and TRBJ2-1; weak D call: TRBD2 (6 bases). Trimming removed 0 bases from V and 0 bases from J, with 18 bases in between. Looked up from germline, CDR1 is SGHDN and CDR2 is FVKESK. The CDR3 runs to 19 residues. The CDR3 nucleotides read TGTGCCAGCAGCCAAGAAAGTTTTCAGCGGGCCAACTCCTACAATGAGCAGTTCTTC. This encodes CASSQESFQRANSYNEQFF.

V gene TRBV7-2 combines with J gene TRBJ1-1; D remains ambiguous. V lost 4 bases and J 1 base, leaving 13 bases between the germline ends. This CDR3 comprises 15 residues. Germline V CDR1 and CDR2: SGHTA, FQGNSA. CDR3 nucleotides: TGTGCCAGCAGCTATTCCCGGGGTTCGAACACTGAAGCTTTCTTT. Encoded protein: CASSYSRGSNTEAFF. Variable domain in full (rest from reference TRBV7-2 and TRBJ1-1): GAGVSQSPSNKVTEKGKDVELRCDPISGHTALYWYRQSLGQGLEFLIYFQGNSAPDKSGLPSDRFSAERTGGSVSTLTIQRTQQEDSAVYLCASSYSRGSNTEAFFGQGTRLTVV.